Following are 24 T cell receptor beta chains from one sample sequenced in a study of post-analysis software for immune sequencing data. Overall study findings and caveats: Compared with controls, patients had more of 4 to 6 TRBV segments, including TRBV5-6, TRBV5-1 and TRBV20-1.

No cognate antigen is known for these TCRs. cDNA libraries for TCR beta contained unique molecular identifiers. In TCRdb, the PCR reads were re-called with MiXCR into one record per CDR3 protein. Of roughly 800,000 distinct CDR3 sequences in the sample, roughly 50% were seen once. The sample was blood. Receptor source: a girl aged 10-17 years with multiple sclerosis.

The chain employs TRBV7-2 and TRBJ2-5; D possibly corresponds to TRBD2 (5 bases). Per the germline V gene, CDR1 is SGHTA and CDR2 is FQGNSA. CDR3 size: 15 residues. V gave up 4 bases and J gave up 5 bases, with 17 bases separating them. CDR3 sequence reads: CASSSFRFGGETQYF. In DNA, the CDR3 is TGTGCCAGCAGCTCCTTCCGGTTTGGCGGGGAGACCCAGTACTTC.

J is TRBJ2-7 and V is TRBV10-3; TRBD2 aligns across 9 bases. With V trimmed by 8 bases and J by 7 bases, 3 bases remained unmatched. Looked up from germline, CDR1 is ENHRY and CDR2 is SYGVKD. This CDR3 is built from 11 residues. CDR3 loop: CAIGLAGEQYF. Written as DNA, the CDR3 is TGTGCCATCGGGCTAGCGGGAGAGCAGTACTTC.

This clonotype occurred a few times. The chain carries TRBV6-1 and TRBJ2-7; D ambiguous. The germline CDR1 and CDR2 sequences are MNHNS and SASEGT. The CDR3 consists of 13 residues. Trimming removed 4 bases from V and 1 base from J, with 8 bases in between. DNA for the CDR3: TGTGCCAGCAGTGTAAGAACTTCCTACGAGCAGTACTTC. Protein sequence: CASSVRTSYEQYF.

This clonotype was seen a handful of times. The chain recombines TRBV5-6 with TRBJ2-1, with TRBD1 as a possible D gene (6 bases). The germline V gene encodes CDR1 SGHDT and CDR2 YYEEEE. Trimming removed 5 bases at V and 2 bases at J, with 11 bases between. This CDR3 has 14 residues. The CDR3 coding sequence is TGTGCCAGCAGTCGAGGACAGCCCTACAATGAGCAGTTCTTC. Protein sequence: CASSRGQPYNEQFF.

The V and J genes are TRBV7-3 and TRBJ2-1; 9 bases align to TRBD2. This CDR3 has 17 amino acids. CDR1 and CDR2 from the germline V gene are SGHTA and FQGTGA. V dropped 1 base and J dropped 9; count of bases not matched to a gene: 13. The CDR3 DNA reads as TGTGCCAGCAGCTTAATCGGCGTAGGGCGGGGGGGTGGTGAGCAGTTCTTC. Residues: CASSLIGVGRGGGEQFF.

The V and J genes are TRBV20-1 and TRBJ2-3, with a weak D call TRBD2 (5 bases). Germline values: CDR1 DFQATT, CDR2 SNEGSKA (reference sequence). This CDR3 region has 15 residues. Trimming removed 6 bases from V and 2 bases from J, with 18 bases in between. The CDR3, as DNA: TGCAGTGCCCAGAGGAGCGGAGGAACCACAGATACGCAGTATTTT. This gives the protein CSAQRSGGTTDTQYF.

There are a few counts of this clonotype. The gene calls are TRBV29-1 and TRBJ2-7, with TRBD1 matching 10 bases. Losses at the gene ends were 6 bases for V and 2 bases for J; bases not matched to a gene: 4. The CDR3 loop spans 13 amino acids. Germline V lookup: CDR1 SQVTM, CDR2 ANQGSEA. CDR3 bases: TGCAGCGTAACCGGGACAGGGGCCTACGAGCAGTACTTC. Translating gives CSVTGTGAYEQYF.

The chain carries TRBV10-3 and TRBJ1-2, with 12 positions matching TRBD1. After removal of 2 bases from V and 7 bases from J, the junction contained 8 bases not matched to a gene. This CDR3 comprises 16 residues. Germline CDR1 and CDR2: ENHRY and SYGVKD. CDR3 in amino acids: CAISEKGQGAPSGYTF. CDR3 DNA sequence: TGTGCCATCAGTGAGAAGGGACAGGGGGCCCCATCTGGCTACACCTTC.

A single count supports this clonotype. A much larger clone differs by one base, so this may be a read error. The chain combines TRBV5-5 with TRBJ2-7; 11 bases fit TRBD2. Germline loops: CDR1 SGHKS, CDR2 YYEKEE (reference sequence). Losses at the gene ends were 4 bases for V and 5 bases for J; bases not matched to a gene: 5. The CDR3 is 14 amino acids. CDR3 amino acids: CASSPSGRCHEQYF. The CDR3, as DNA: TGTGCCAGCAGCCCTAGCGGGAGGTGTCACGAGCAGTACTTC.

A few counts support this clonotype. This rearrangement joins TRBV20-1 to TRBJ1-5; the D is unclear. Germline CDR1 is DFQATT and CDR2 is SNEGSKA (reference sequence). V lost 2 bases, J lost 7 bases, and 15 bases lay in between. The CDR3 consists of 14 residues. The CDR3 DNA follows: TGCAGTGCTAGACCGCAGGTGGGTTGGCAGCCCCAGCATTTT. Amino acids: CSARPQVGWQPQHF.

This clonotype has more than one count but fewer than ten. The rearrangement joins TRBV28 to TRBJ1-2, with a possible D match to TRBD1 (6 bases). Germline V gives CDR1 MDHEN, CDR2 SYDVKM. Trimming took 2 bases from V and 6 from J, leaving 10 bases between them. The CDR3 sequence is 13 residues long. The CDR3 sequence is CASSLVGGNGYTF. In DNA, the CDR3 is TGTGCCAGCAGTTTAGTAGGGGGAAATGGCTACACCTTC.

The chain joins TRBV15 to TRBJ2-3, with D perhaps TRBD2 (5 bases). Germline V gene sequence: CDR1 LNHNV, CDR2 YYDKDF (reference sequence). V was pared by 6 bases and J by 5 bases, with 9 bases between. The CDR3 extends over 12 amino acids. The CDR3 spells CATSLGVDTQYF. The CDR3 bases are TGTGCCACCAGTCTGGGAGTAGATACGCAGTATTTT.

This CDR3 reads CASSRLGQGIGYNEQFF. In DNA form, the CDR3 reads TGTGCCAGCAGTCGCTTAGGGCAGGGGATTGGGTACAATGAGCAGTTCTTC. The rearrangement uses TRBV5-6 and TRBJ2-1; D perhaps matches TRBD1 (6 bases). This CDR3 contains 17 residues. The V gene's germline CDR1 is SGHDT and CDR2 YYEEEE. Trimming removed 5 bases at V and 4 bases at J, with 22 bases between.

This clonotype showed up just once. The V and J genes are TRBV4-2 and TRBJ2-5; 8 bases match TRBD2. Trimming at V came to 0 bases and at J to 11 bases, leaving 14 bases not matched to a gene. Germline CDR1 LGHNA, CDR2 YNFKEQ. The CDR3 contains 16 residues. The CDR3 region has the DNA TGTGCCAGCAGCCAAGAAGCGGGAGCTTTCTACAATGAGCAGTACTTC. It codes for CASSQEAGAFYNEQYF.

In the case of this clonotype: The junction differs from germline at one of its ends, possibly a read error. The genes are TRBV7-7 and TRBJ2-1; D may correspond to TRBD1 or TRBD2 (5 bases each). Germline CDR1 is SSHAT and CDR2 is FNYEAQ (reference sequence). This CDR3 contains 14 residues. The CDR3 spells CASSPLGEQIPQFF. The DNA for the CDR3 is TGTGCTAGCAGCCCCTTAGGGGAGCAAATACCGCAGTTCTTC.

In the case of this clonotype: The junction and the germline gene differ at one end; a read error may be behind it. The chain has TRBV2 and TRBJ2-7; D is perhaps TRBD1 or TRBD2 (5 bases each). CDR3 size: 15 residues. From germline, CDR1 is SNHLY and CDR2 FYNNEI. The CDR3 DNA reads TGTACCAGCAGTGAATTTCGGGACCACTCCTACGAGCAGTACTTC. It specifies CTSSEFRDHSYEQYF. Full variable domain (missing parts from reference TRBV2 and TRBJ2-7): EPEVTQTPSHQVTQMGQEVILRCVPISNHLYFYWYRQILGQKVEFLVSFYNNEISEKSEIFDDQFSVERPDGSNFTLKIRSTKLEDSAMYFCTSSEFRDHSYEQYFGPGTRLTVT.

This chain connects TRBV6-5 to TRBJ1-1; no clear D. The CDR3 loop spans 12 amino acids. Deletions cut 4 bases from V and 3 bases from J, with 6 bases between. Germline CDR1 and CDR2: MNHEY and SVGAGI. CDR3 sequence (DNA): TGTGCCAGCAGTTCTACATACACTGAAGCTTTCTTT. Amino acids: CASSSTYTEAFF.

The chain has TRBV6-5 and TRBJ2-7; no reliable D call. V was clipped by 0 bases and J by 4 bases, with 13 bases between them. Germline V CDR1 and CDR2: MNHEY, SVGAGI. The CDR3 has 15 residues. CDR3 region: CASSYSLTPDYEQYF. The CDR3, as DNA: TGTGCCAGCAGTTACTCTTTGACACCCGATTACGAGCAGTACTTC.

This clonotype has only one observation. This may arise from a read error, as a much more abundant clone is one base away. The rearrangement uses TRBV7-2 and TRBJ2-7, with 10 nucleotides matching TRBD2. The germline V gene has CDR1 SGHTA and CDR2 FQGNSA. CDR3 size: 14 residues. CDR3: CSSSQGLASYEQYF. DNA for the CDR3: TGTTCCAGCAGCCAGGGACTAGCGTCTTACGAGCAGTACTTC.

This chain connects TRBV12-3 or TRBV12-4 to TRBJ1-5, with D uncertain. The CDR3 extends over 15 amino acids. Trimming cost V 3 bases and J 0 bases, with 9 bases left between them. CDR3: CASSFGSTSNQPQHF. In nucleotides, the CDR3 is TGTGCCAGCAGTTTCGGTTCGACTAGCAATCAGCCCCAGCATTTT.

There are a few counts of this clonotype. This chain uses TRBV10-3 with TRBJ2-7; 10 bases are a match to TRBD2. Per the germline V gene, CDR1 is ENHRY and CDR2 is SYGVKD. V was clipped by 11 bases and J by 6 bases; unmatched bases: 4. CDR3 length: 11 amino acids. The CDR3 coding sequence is TGTGCCGTCGTAGCGGGAGGCGAGCAGTACTTC. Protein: CAVVAGGEQYF.

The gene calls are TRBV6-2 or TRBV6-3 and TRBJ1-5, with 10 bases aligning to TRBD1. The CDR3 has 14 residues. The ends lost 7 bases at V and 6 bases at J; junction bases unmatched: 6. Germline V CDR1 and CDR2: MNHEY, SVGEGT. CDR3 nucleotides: TGTGCCAGCACCCAGACAGGGGGCAGTCAGCCCCAGCATTTT. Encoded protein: CASTQTGGSQPQHF.

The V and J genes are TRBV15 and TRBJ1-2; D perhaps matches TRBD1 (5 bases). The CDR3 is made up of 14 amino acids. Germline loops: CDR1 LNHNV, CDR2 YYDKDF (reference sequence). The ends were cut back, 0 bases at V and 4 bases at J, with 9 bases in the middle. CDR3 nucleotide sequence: TGTGCCACCAGCAGAGAGGACGGGACCTATGGCTACACCTTC. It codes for CATSREDGTYGYTF.

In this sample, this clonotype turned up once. CDR3 sequence: CASRHIPDGGVRDTQYF. In DNA form, the CDR3 reads TGTGCCAGCAGACATATACCGGACGGGGGTGTCCGAGATACGCAGTATTTT. The gene calls are TRBV11-2 and TRBJ2-3, with D perhaps TRBD2 (6 bases). This CDR3 has 17 amino acids. V was cut by 6 bases and J by 5 bases, with 24 bases left in between. Germline loops: CDR1 SGHAT, CDR2 FQNNGV.